Listed below are T cell receptor beta chains from one sample, sequenced in a study of Ad26.COV2.S vaccination and SARS-CoV-2 variants. The repertoire was sequenced with immunoSEQ multiplex PCR; TCRdb's copy has only in-frame clones and lacks some. The sample records 150,000 to 200,000 clones, about 83% being singletons. This specimen was peripheral blood, taken after recovery from COVID-19. Receptors were obtained from a human donor who had recovered from COVID-19. The CDR3 runs from the conserved cysteine through the conserved F or W. D genes are given only for firm matches. Some rows have no size entry. The others give once, few or many, or a class for an expanded clone.

CASSQSSGSAGEQYF	TGCGCCAGCAGCCAATCAAGCGGGAGTGCTGGCGAGCAGTACTTC	TRBD2	-	TRBV4-1	TRBJ2-7
CASSPDNRENTEAFF	TGCGCCAGCAGCCCCGATAACAGGGAGAACACTGAAGCTTTCTTT	-	-	TRBV5-1	TRBJ1-1
CASSTTGTSSYEQYF	TGTGCCAGCAGCACCACCGGGACTAGCTCCTACGAGCAGTACTTC	TRBD2	few	TRBV7-6	TRBJ2-7
CASSPPGQRSQYF	TGTGCCAGCAGCCCCCCAGGGCAGAGGTCCCAGTACTTC	-	-	TRBV5-4	TRBJ2-5
CASSSGGMTTDTQYF	TGTGCCAGTAGTAGCGGGGGGATGACCACAGATACGCAGTATTTT	TRBD2	-	TRBV19	TRBJ2-3
CASRESLESSYNEQFF	TGTGCCAGCAGAGAAAGTCTAGAAAGCTCCTACAATGAGCAGTTCTTC	-	-	TRBV27	TRBJ2-1
CASSHRGVRNTGELFF	TGCGCCAGCAGCCACCGCGGGGTTAGGAACACCGGGGAGCTGTTTTTT	-	-	TRBV4-1	TRBJ2-2
CASRPEGYTDTQYF	TGTGCCAGCAGGCCAGAGGGGTACACAGATACGCAGTATTTT	-	-	TRBV25-1	TRBJ2-3
CASSLGQNQPQHF	TGTGCCAGCAGTCTTGGACAGAATCAGCCCCAGCATTTT	-	-	TRBV27	TRBJ1-5
CASSYLGAAGSQETQYF	TGCGCCAGCAGCTATCTGGGGGCAGCGGGATCTCAAGAGACCCAGTACTTC	-	-	TRBV4-1	TRBJ2-5
CASSPPSGGAAGANVLTF	TGTGCCAGCTCACCACCTTCAGGGGGCGCGGCTGGGGCCAACGTCCTGACTTTC	TRBD1	-	TRBV18	TRBJ2-6